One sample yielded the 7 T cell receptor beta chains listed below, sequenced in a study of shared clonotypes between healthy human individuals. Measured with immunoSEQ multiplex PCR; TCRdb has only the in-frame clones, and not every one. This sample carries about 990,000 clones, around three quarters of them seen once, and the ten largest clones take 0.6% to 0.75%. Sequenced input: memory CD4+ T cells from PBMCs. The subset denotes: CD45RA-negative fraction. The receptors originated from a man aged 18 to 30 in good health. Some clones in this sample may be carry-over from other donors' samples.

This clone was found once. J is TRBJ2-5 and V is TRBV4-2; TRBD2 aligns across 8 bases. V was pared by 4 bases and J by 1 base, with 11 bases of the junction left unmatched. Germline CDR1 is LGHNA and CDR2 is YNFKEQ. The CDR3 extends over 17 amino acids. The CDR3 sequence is CASSPGIGSGGQETQYF. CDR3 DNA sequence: TGTGCCAGCAGCCCGGGGATAGGGAGCGGGGGCCAAGAGACCCAGTACTTC.

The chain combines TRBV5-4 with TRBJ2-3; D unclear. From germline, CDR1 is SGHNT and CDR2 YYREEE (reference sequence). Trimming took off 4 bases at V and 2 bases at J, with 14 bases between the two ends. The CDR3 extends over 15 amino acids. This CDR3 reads CASSGQSVITDTQYF. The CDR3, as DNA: TGTGCCAGCAGCGGGCAGTCAGTGATCACAGATACGCAGTATTTT.

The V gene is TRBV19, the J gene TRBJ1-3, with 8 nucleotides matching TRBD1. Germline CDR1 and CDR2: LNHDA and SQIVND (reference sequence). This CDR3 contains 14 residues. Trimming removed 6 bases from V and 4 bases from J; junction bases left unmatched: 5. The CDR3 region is CASRDRAVGNTIYF. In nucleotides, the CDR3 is TGTGCCAGTAGGGACAGGGCCGTCGGAAACACCATATATTTT.

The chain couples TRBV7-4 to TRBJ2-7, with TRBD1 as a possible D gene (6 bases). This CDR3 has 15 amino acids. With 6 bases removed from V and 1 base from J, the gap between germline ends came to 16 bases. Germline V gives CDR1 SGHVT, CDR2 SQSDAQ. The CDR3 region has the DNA TGTGCCAGCAGTCCTGGGGGCTGCTTGTCCTACGAGCAGTACTTC. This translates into CASSPGGCLSYEQYF.

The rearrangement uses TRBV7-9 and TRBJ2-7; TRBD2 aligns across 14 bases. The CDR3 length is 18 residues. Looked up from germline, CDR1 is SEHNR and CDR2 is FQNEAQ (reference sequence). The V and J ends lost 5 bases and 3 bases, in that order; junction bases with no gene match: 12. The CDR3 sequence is CASSPLQGTSGGFYEQYF. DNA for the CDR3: TGTGCCAGCAGCCCCCTCCAAGGGACTAGCGGGGGTTTCTACGAGCAGTACTTC.

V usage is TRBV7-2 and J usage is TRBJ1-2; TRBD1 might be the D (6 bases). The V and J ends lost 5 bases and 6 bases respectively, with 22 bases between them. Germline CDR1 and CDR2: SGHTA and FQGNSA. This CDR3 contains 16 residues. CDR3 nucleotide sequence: TGTGCCAGCAGCCTCCTGCGCGGGGGCCCAATCGATGGCTACACCTTC. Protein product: CASSLLRGGPIDGYTF.

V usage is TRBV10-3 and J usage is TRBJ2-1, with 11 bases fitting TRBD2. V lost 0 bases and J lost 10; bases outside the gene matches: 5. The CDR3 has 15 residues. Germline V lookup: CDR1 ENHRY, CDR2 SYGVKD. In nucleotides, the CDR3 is TGTGCCATCAGTGAGTCGCGGACTAGCGGGCGAGAGCAGTTCTTC. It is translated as CAISESRTSGREQFF.